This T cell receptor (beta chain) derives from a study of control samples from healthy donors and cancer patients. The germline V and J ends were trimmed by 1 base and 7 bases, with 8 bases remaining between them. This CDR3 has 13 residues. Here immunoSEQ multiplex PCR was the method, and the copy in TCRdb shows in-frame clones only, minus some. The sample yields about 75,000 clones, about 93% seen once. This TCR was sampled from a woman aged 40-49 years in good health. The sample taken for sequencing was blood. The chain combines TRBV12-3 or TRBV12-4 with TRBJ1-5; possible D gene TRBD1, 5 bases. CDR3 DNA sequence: TGTGCCAGCAGTTTAGAAAGGGACCAGCCCCAGCATTTT. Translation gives CASSLERDQPQHF.